The rows below give T cell receptor beta chains drawn from one sample of a study of shared clonotypes between healthy human individuals. Sequencing used immunoSEQ multiplex PCR; TCRdb keeps in-frame clones, though not all of them. Of hundreds of thousands of clones in the sample, approximately 96% are singletons; the top ten hold roughly 0.1%. Sequencing was performed on naive CD8+ T cells sorted from blood. The receptors originated from a woman aged 30 to 39 in good health. CDR3s include the opening cysteine and the closing phenylalanine or tryptophan. The D gene is left open where the match is weak. A clone size is listed for some rows: how often the clone was seen (once, few, many), or a class if it is expanded.

size | D | J | V | CDR3 | DNA
once | TRBD2 | TRBJ2-7 | TRBV2 | CASSGGREYEQYF | TGTGCCAGCAGTGGTGGGAGGGAGTACGAGCAGTACTTC
. | . | TRBJ1-1 | TRBV14 | CASSQVRGHTEAFF | TGTGCCAGCAGCCAAGTGCGGGGGCACACTGAAGCTTTCTTT
. | TRBD2 | TRBJ2-1 | TRBV28 | CASSSEREALNNEQFF | TGTGCCAGCAGTTCGGAGCGGGAGGCCCTAAACAATGAGCAGTTCTTC
. | TRBD2 | TRBJ2-7 | TRBV5-1 | CASSLEGLAGVSYEQYF | TGCGCCAGCAGCTTGGAAGGGCTAGCGGGAGTCTCCTACGAGCAGTACTTC
. | . | TRBJ1-2 | TRBV28 | CASSLGAADYTF | TGTGCCAGCAGTTTGGGGGCCGCGGACTACACCTTC
. | . | TRBJ2-5 | TRBV27 | CASSSLAGYQETQYF | TGTGCCAGCAGTTCACTTGCCGGGTACCAAGAGACCCAGTACTTC
. | . | TRBJ1-2 | TRBV5-1 | CASSPGTWGYTF | TGCGCCAGCAGCCCCGGAACGTGGGGCTACACCTTC
. | . | TRBJ1-4 | TRBV9 | CASSTDRAPGEKLFF | TGTGCCAGCAGCACCGACCGGGCCCCAGGGGAAAAACTGTTTTTT
. | . | TRBJ2-1 | TRBV6-4 | CASSNNRDSNEQFF | TGTGCCAGCAGTAACAACAGGGATAGCAATGAGCAGTTCTTC
once | TRBD1 | TRBJ1-1 | TRBV19 | CASSTIDRGSNTEAFF | TGTGCCAGTAGTACGATAGACAGGGGATCAAACACTGAAGCTTTCTTT
. | . | TRBJ2-7 | TRBV2 | CASSDFFKVYEQYF | TGTGCCAGCAGTGACTTCTTTAAGGTATACGAGCAGTACTTC
few | . | TRBJ2-5 | TRBV5-4 | CASSLEAAETQYF | TGTGCCAGCAGCTTGGAGGCAGCGGAGACCCAGTACTTC
. | TRBD1 | TRBJ2-7 | TRBV5-8 | CASSLVGQTSYEQYF | TGTGCCAGCAGCTTGGTGGGACAGACCTCCTACGAGCAGTACTTC
. | TRBD1 | TRBJ1-2 | TRBV7-9 | CASSNTGTGREGRGYTF | TGTGCCAGCAGCAATACCGGGACAGGGAGGGAAGGCCGTGGCTACACCTTC
. | TRBD1 | TRBJ1-2 | TRBV5-6 | CASSLARGHGYTF | TGTGCCAGCAGCTTGGCCAGGGGGCATGGCTACACCTTC
. | TRBD1 | TRBJ2-1 | TRBV9 | CASSGRDRGGNEQFF | TGTGCCAGCAGCGGCCGGGACAGGGGCGGGAATGAGCAGTTCTTC
. | TRBD2 | TRBJ2-7 | TRBV28 | CASSLGGTSVNEQYF | TGTGCCAGCAGTTTAGGAGGGACTAGCGTTAACGAGCAGTACTTC
. | . | TRBJ1-3 | TRBV27 | CASSPHAGTGNTIYF | TGTGCCAGCAGCCCCCACGCAGGGACTGGAAACACCATATATTTT
few | . | TRBJ1-1 | TRBV4-1 | CASSQAIWAEAFF | TGCGCCAGCAGCCAGGCCATTTGGGCTGAAGCTTTCTTT
. | TRBD2 | TRBJ2-5 | TRBV6-1 | CASSPWTSGKETQYF | TGTGCCAGCAGTCCGTGGACTAGCGGGAAAGAGACCCAGTACTTC
. | . | TRBJ1-1 | TRBV4-2 | CASSQEAVNTEAFF | TGTGCCAGCAGCCAAGAGGCCGTGAACACTGAAGCTTTCTTT
. | . | TRBJ1-2 | TRBV28 | CASTDGGLEGYTF | TGTGCCAGTACAGACGGTGGGTTGGAGGGCTACACCTTT
. | TRBD1 | TRBJ2-7 | TRBV23-1 | CASSQFGTGQYF | TGCGCCAGCAGTCAATTCGGGACAGGACAGTACTTC
. | . | TRBJ2-7 | TRBV13 | CASSLVRGEQYF | TGTGCCAGCAGCTTAGTCAGGGGCGAGCAGTACTTC
. | TRBD1 | TRBJ1-1 | TRBV5-1 | CASSLQGRTEAFF | TGCGCCAGCAGCTTACAGGGGAGGACTGAAGCTTTCTTT
. | . | TRBJ1-1 | TRBV28 | CASSLFARGNTEAFF | TGTGCCAGCAGTTTATTCGCCAGGGGGAACACTGAAGCTTTCTTT
. | . | TRBJ2-7 | TRBV5-6 | CASSLVGLNYEQYF | TGTGCCAGCAGCTTGGTCGGACTAAACTACGAGCAGTACTTC
. | TRBD2 | TRBJ2-7 | TRBV9 | CASSPAGGGPSSYEQYF | TGTGCCAGCAGCCCCGCGGGCGGGGGACCCTCGTCCTACGAGCAGTACTTC
. | . | TRBJ2-1 | TRBV27 | CASSFTGTSYNEQFF | TGTGCCAGCAGTTTTACCGGGACAAGTTACAATGAGCAGTTCTTC
. | TRBD1 | TRBJ1-5 | TRBV30 | CAWSGGQFSQPQHF | TGTGCCTGGAGTGGGGGACAGTTCAGTCAGCCCCAGCATTTT